Listed below are T cell receptor beta chains from one sample, sequenced in a study of T cell repertoires in cytomegalovirus infection. These TCRs are of unknown antigen specificity. TCRdb re-called the reads through MiXCR, storing one row per CDR3 protein. Of about 310,000 distinct CDR3 sequences in the sample, roughly 25% were seen once. Sequencing used cultured PBMCs, obtained from culture after CMV antigen stimulation. The source of these receptors is a human donor in good health (CMV status not recorded). Some clones in this sample may be carry-over from other donors' samples. CDR3s include the opening cysteine and the closing phenylalanine or tryptophan.

CDR3	V	J
CASSLTARDVSEQYF	TRBV28	TRBJ2-7
CASIRGDHPKINEQFF	TRBV5-1	TRBJ2-1
CASSRGRGRTGELFF	TRBV12-3/TRBV12-4	TRBJ2-2
CASASGGGYEQYF	TRBV9	TRBJ2-7
CASNGQITDTQYF	TRBV7-9	TRBJ2-3
CASSPPTSGTRQETQYF	TRBV6-2/TRBV6-3	TRBJ2-5
CASSLAGQANTEAFF	TRBV7-9	TRBJ1-1
CALSGSDGNQPQHF	TRBV30	TRBJ1-5
CASSLKGALSTGELFF	TRBV7-2	TRBJ2-2
CASSLERVGDYEQYF	TRBV7-8	TRBJ2-7
CASSLGQARHNGYTF	TRBV7-9	TRBJ1-2
CASSGPHNNEQFF	TRBV7-9	TRBJ2-1
CASRAHRGYGYTF	TRBV6-1	TRBJ1-2
CATSRGGRNTGNTIYF	TRBV15	TRBJ1-3
CASSIGSGSSPLHF	TRBV7-2	TRBJ1-6
CATSDLMLNTGELFF	TRBV24-1	TRBJ2-2
CASSLASTRETQYF	TRBV5-1	TRBJ2-5
CASSLAWAGGAGELFF	TRBV7-2	TRBJ2-2
CASSLAGAYGYTF	TRBV7-2	TRBJ1-2
CASSLAQSSYEQYF	TRBV5-1	TRBJ2-7
CASSIDHPGEGNEQFF	TRBV19	TRBJ2-1
CASRQGRLSGNTIYF	TRBV7-9	TRBJ1-3
CASSQGLAGTTQYF	TRBV7-2	TRBJ2-3
CASSQDPGTPTYNEQFF	TRBV4-3	TRBJ2-1
CASSLGQGTEKLFF	TRBV7-2	TRBJ1-4
CASSGGPGADTQYF	TRBV5-6	TRBJ2-3
CASTWTGTYEQYF	TRBV6-2/TRBV6-3	TRBJ2-7
CASSQEEGGWQPQHF	TRBV4-1	TRBJ1-5
CASRTYDRRSNQPQHF	TRBV6-2/TRBV6-3	TRBJ1-5
CASSSAGTSGQETQYF	TRBV6-2/TRBV6-3	TRBJ2-5
CASSYSTGGQGYGYTF	TRBV6-5	TRBJ1-2
CSALHRGTYEQYF	TRBV20-1	TRBJ2-7
CASSNRGHAGRGPNEQFF	TRBV7-3	TRBJ2-1
CASSFGLAGDEQFF	TRBV7-2	TRBJ2-1
CATSRGAGSPGELFF	TRBV15	TRBJ2-2
CASSPQLAARVVRSGELFF	TRBV7-8	TRBJ2-2
CASSLAGSGMNTGELFF	TRBV5-4	TRBJ2-2
CASSLDSGNYGYTF	TRBV11-2	TRBJ1-2
CASSYRGGPEAFF	TRBV6-2/TRBV6-3	TRBJ1-1
CASSPFPMNTEAFF	TRBV7-6	TRBJ1-1
CASSSLAGVNYEQYF	TRBV12-3/TRBV12-4	TRBJ2-7
CASSSRRYGNGYTF	TRBV19	TRBJ1-2
CSAPKTSDHYEQYF	TRBV20-1	TRBJ2-7
CASSYTGLAGVDTQYF	TRBV7-3	TRBJ2-3
CASSPRLAASEQYF	TRBV7-2	TRBJ2-7
CASSLAERQFF	TRBV7-2	TRBJ2-1
CATAGVRQETQYF	TRBV15	TRBJ2-5
CASSASRRGSNTEAFF	TRBV6-1	TRBJ1-1
CSARLGPGQMRGETQYF	TRBV20-1	TRBJ2-5
CAWSRRRDNEQFF	TRBV30	TRBJ2-1
CSARDTQQGVYEQYF	TRBV20-1	TRBJ2-7
CASSRDYYEQYF	TRBV7-8	TRBJ2-7